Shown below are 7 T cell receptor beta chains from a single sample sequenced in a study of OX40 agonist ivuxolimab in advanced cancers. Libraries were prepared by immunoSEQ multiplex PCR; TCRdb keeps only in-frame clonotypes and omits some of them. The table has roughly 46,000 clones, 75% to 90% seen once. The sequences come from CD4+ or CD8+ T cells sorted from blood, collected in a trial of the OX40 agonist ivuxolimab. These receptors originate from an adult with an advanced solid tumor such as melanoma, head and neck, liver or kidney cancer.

CDR3 nucleotides: TGTGCCAGCAGCCCGGAGGCCAGCGGAGTATACAATGAGCAGTTCTTC. Its protein is CASSPEASGVYNEQFF. The chain has TRBV7-3 and TRBJ2-1; D perhaps matches TRBD2 (5 bases). Trimming took 5 bases from V and 4 from J, leaving 18 bases between them. The CDR3 has 16 residues. Germline loops: CDR1 SGHTA, CDR2 FQGTGA.

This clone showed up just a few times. This CDR3 reads CASSDPGGPEQFF. DNA of the CDR3: TGTGCCAGCAGTGACCCAGGGGGACCTGAGCAGTTCTTC. V is TRBV7-6 and J is TRBJ2-1; 7 bases match TRBD1. Germline V gives CDR1 SGHVS, CDR2 FNYEAQ. Germline trimming cut 6 bases from V and 9 bases from J; bases unmatched to any gene: 8. This CDR3 has 13 residues.

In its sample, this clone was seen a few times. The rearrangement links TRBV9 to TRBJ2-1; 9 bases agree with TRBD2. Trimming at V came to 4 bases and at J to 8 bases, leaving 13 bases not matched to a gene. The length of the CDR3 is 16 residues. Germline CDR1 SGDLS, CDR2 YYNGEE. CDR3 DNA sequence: TGTGCCAGCAGCTCAGGGACTAGCTCGTGGGGTGATGAGCAGTTCTTC. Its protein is CASSSGTSSWGDEQFF. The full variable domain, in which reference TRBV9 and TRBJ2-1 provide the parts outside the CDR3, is DSGVTQTPKHLITATGQRVTLRCSPRSGDLSVYWYQQSLDQGLQFLIQYYNGEERAKGNILERFSAQQFPDLHSELNLSSLELGDSALYFCASSSGTSSWGDEQFFGPGTRLTVL.

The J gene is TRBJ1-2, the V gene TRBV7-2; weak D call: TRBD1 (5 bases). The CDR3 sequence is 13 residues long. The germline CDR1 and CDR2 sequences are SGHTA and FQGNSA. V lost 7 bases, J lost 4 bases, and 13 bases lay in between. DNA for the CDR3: TGTGCCAGCAACGAAGGGGTCCCCTATGGCTACACCTTC. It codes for CASNEGVPYGYTF.

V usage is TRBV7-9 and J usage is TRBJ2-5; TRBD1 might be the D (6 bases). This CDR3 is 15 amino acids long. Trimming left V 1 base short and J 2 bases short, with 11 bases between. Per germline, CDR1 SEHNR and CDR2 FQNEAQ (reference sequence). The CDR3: CASSLVQGEQETQYF. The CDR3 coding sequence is TGTGCCAGCAGCTTAGTACAGGGCGAACAAGAGACCCAGTACTTC.

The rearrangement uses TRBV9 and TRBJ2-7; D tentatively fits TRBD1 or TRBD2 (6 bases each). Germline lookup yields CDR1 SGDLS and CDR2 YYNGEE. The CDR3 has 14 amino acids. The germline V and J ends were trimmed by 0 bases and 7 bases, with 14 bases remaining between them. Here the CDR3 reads CASSVGDTEGEQYF. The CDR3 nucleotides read TGTGCCAGCAGCGTAGGGGACACGGAGGGAGAGCAGTACTTC. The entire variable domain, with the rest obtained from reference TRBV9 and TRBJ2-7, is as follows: DSGVTQTPKHLITATGQRVTLRCSPRSGDLSVYWYQQSLDQGLQFLIQYYNGEERAKGNILERFSAQQFPDLHSELNLSSLELGDSALYFCASSVGDTEGEQYFGPGTRLTVT.

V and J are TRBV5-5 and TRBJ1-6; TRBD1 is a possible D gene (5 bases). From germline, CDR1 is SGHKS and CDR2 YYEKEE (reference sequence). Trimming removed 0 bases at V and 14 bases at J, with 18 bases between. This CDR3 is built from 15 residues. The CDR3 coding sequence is TGTGCCAGCAGCTTGGGCACGGCCCCAGGGAACTCCCTCCACTTT. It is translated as CASSLGTAPGNSLHF.